The 13 T cell receptor beta chains listed next were all sequenced from one sample in a study of blood T cell repertoires in COVID-19. TCRdb's table, derived via immunoSEQ multiplex PCR, lists solely in-frame clones and lacks some. The data show about 40,000 clones, roughly 80% seen once. Sequencing used peripheral blood. The receptors were gathered from a woman over 75 with acute or convalescent COVID-19.

The V call is TRBV27, the J call TRBJ2-7, with 7 bases that match TRBD1. The CDR3 has 16 amino acids. The V gene's germline CDR1 is MNHEY and CDR2 SMNVEV (reference sequence). V shed 1 base and J 2 bases; nucleotides not matched to a gene: 8. CDR3 DNA sequence: TGTGCCAGCAGTTTATACCCGAGCAGGGGGACCTACGAGCAGTACTTC. This encodes CASSLYPSRGTYEQYF.

The genes are TRBV6-5 and TRBJ1-5; possible D gene TRBD1, 5 bases. Trimming shortened V by 0 bases and J by 6 bases, and 12 bases separated the two germline ends. In germline, CDR1 is MNHEY, CDR2 SVGAGI. There are 15 residues in the CDR3. CDR3: CASSYSQGSGQPQHF. The CDR3 DNA reads TGTGCCAGCAGTTACTCTCAGGGAAGTGGTCAGCCCCAGCATTTT.

Only one count was recorded for this clone. The chain links TRBV10-2 to TRBJ2-7; 7 bases are a match to TRBD1. Looked up from germline, CDR1 is WSHSY and CDR2 is SAAADI. The CDR3 contains 14 residues. Germline trimming cut 6 bases from V and 5 bases from J; bases unmatched to any gene: 10. The CDR3 sequence is CASRMTGTAHEQYF. CDR3 in DNA: TGCGCCAGCAGGATGACAGGGACGGCCCACGAGCAGTACTTC.

The V and J genes are TRBV19 and TRBJ1-3, with D perhaps matching TRBD1 (5 bases). Looked up from germline, CDR1 is LNHDA and CDR2 is SQIVND (reference sequence). The CDR3 contains 17 residues. Trimming took off 3 bases at V and 0 bases at J, with 15 bases between the two ends. CDR3 nucleotides: TGTGCCAGTAGTATCTTACAGATAAGGGGCTCTGGAAACACCATATATTTT. Translation gives CASSILQIRGSGNTIYF.

The chain employs TRBV5-1 and TRBJ1-5, with D tentatively TRBD1 (5 bases). The CDR3 is 15 amino acids. V lost 1 base and J 3 bases, leaving 11 bases between the germline ends. From germline, CDR1 is SGHRS and CDR2 YFSETQ. The CDR3 region is CASSLSGMINQPQHF. The CDR3 DNA follows: TGCGCCAGCAGCTTGTCAGGGATGATCAATCAGCCCCAGCATTTT.

The rearrangement links TRBV19 to TRBJ2-4, with TRBD2 matching 13 bases. Trimming took 5 bases from V and 2 from J; bases not matched to a gene: 18. This CDR3 has 21 amino acids. Germline V gene lookup returns CDR1 LNHDA and CDR2 SQIVND (reference sequence). DNA of the CDR3: TGTGCCAGTAGTTCCCACACTTACGAGGGACTAGCGGGGCTCCCCAAAAACATTCAGTACTTC. It specifies CASSSHTYEGLAGLPKNIQYF.

The gene calls are TRBV18 and TRBJ1-6; the D is unclear. V lost 3 bases and J lost 0, with 9 bases in between. The germline CDR1 and CDR2 sequences are KGHSH and LQKENI. There are 16 residues in the CDR3. The CDR3 protein is CASSPNSRSYNSPLHF. The CDR3 coding sequence is TGTGCCAGCTCACCGAACAGCCGCTCCTATAATTCACCCCTCCACTTT. The variable domain in full, with the rest retrieved from reference TRBV18 and TRBJ1-6, is NAGVMQNPRHLVRRRGQEARLRCSPMKGHSHVYWYRQLPEEGLKFMVYLQKENIIDESGMPKERFSAEFPKEGPSILRIQQVVRGDSAAYFCASSPNSRSYNSPLHFGNGTRLTVT.

The chain joins TRBV6-2 or TRBV6-3 to TRBJ2-6, with D hard to call. The V gene's germline CDR1 is MNHEY and CDR2 SVGEGT. This CDR3 has 17 amino acids. V dropped 0 bases and J dropped 0 bases, with 9 bases sitting between them. As DNA, the CDR3 is TGTGCCAGCAGTTACTCAGCATCTTCCTCTGGGGCCAACGTCCTGACTTTC. It yields the protein CASSYSASSSGANVLTF.

This clone appeared once. The genes are TRBV27 and TRBJ2-7; 7 nucleotides align to TRBD1. Germline loops: CDR1 MNHEY, CDR2 SMNVEV (reference sequence). J was trimmed by 1 base and V by 5 bases; bases with no gene match: 8. CDR3 length: 15 amino acids. The CDR3 DNA sequence: TGTGCCAGCAGTGTCGATCAGGGGGTTTCCTACGAGCAGTACTTC. Encoded protein: CASSVDQGVSYEQYF.

The chain couples TRBV7-2 to TRBJ2-7; 7 bases fit TRBD1. The germline gives CDR1 SGHTA, CDR2 FQGNSA. V trimming: 5 bases; J trimming: 4 bases; junction bases outside the gene matches: 2. This CDR3 contains 12 residues. CDR3 residues: CASSKQGYEQYF. The DNA of the CDR3 is TGTGCCAGCAGCAAACAGGGGTACGAGCAGTACTTC.

The chain recombines TRBV6-5 with TRBJ2-5; D is unresolved. CDR1 MNHEY and CDR2 SVGAGI come from the germline V gene. Trimming took 5 bases from V and 5 from J, leaving 9 bases between them. CDR3 size: 12 residues. The CDR3 DNA is TGTGCCAGCAGTAGGAGCTGGGAGACCCAGTACTTC. Residues: CASSRSWETQYF.

This clone was seen only once. The chain combines TRBV11-2 with TRBJ1-5; 8 bases fit TRBD1. The V and J ends lost 5 bases and 3 bases, in that order; junction bases with no gene match: 6. This CDR3 comprises 15 residues. Germline lookup yields CDR1 SGHAT and CDR2 FQNNGV. As DNA, the CDR3 is TGTGCCAGCAGCGACAGGGGACAGAACAATCAGCCCCAGCATTTT. It encodes CASSDRGQNNQPQHF. Full variable domain (rest looked up from reference TRBV11-2 and TRBJ1-5): EAGVAQSPRYKIIEKRQSVAFWCNPISGHATLYWYQQILGQGPKLLIQFQNNGVVDDSQLPKDRFSAERLKGVDSTLKIQPAKLEDSAVYLCASSDRGQNNQPQHFGDGTRLSIL.

This chain connects TRBV7-9 to TRBJ2-1; D unresolved. The germline CDR1 and CDR2 sequences are SEHNR and FQNEAQ (reference sequence). The length of the CDR3 is 12 residues. V was shortened by 3 bases and J by 8 bases, with 8 bases between the two germline ends. The CDR3 here is CASSFGDHEQFF. The CDR3 DNA is TGTGCCAGCAGCTTCGGAGACCATGAGCAGTTCTTC. Full variable domain (missing parts from reference TRBV7-9 and TRBJ2-1): DTGVSQNPRHKITKRGQNVTFRCDPISEHNRLYWYRQTLGQGPEFLTYFQNEAQLEKSRLLSDRFSAERPKGSFSTLEIQRTEQGDSAMYLCASSFGDHEQFFGPGTRLTVL.